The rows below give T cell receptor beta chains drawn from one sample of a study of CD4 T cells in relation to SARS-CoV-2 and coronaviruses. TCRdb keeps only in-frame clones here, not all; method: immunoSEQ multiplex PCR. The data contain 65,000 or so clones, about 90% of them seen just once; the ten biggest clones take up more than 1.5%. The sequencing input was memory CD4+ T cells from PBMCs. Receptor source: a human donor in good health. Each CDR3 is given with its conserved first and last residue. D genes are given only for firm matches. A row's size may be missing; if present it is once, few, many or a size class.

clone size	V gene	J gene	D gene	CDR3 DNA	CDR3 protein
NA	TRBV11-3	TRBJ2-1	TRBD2	TGTGCCAGCAGCTTATTAGCGGGAGGGTCGAATGAGCAGTTCTTC	CASSLLAGGSNEQFF
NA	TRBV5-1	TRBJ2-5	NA	TGCGCCAGCAGCCCTGGGACCTCGTGGGAGACCCAGTACTTC	CASSPGTSWETQYF
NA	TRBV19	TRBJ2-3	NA	TGTGCCAGTTCAGGGGAGGGAAGGGATACGCAGTATTTT	CASSGEGRDTQYF
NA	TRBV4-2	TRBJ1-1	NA	TGTGCCAGCAGCCAAGGATCCGAAGTCGGGAACACTGAAGCTTTCTTT	CASSQGSEVGNTEAFF
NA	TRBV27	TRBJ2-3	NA	TGTGCCAGCAGTTTACAGCAGACCCGGAGCACAGATACGCAGTATTTT	CASSLQQTRSTDTQYF
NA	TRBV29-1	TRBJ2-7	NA	TGCAGCGTTGAATCGGGGTTTGGCTCCTACGAGCAGTACTTC	CSVESGFGSYEQYF
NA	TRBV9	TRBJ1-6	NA	TGTGCCAGCAGCGTAGGGGGAGGGGCCGGATCACCCCTCCACTTT	CASSVGGGAGSPLHF
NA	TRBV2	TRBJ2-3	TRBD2	TGTGCCCAGAGAGGGGGTAGCGGGGGAACAGATACGCAGTATTTT	CAQRGGSGGTDTQYF
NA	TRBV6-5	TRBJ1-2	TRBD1	TGTGCCAGCAGTTCCTCTGGGACAGGGTACTATGGCTACACCTTC	CASSSSGTGYYGYTF
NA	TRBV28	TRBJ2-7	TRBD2	TGTGCCAGCAGCGCGAGTGGGGAGGGAGTCCACGAGCAGTACTTC	CASSASGEGVHEQYF
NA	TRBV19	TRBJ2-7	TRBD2	TGTGCCAGTAGCTTATTTGCTAGCGGGAGGACTTCCTACGAGCAGTACTTC	CASSLFASGRTSYEQYF
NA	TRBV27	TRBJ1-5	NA	TGTGCCAGCAGTTCGGACTCCTGGACCAATCAGCCCCAGCATTTT	CASSSDSWTNQPQHF
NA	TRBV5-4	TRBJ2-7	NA	TGTGCCAGGGAGTCAGGGGGGGCCTCCTACGAGCAGTACTTC	CARESGGASYEQYF
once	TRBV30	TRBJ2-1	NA	TGTGCCTGGAGCCCCTCCGGGGACGGTGAGCAGTTCTTC	CAWSPSGDGEQFF
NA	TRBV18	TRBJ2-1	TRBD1	TGTGCCAGCTCACCGGTTGGACAGGGGGCCGAAGAGCAGTTCTTC	CASSPVGQGAEEQFF
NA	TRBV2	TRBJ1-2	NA	TGTGCCAGCAGTGGGTTTGAGGGTAGCGGCTACACCTTC	CASSGFEGSGYTF
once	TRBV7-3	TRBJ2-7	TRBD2	TGTGCCAGCAGCTTTTTAGCGGGGGGAAACTACGAGCAGTACTTC	CASSFLAGGNYEQYF
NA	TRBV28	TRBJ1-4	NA	TGTGCCAGCAGTTCAGGGGTAGTGGAAAAACTGTTTTTT	CASSSGVVEKLFF
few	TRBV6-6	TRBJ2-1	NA	TGTGCCAGCAGTTACTCGATCACATTGGGGAACAATGAGCAGTTCTTC	CASSYSITLGNNEQFF
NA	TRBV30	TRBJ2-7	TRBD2	TGTGCCTGGAGGGGACTAGCGGGTTCCTCCTACGAGCAGTACTTC	CAWRGLAGSSYEQYF
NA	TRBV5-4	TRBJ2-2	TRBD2	TGTGCCAGCAGCTTAACTAGCGGGGGAACCGGGGAGCTGTTTTTT	CASSLTSGGTGELFF
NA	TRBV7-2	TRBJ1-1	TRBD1	TGTGCCAGCCGCTGGGACAGGACCGAGGCTGAAGCTTTCTTT	CASRWDRTEAEAFF
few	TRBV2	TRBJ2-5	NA	TGTGCCAGCAGTGATAGGGTGAAAGAGACCCAGTACTTC	CASSDRVKETQYF
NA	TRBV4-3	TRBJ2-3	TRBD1	TGCGCCAGCAGCCAACTGGGACAGGGGGCAGATACGCAGTATTTT	CASSQLGQGADTQYF
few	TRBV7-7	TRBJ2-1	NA	TGTGCCAGCAGCCCCTCCCTGGGAAATGAGCAGTTCTTC	CASSPSLGNEQFF
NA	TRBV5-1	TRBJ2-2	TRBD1	TGCGCCAGCAGCCCCGGGACAGCCAACACCGGGGAGCTGTTTTTT	CASSPGTANTGELFF
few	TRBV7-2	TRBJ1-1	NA	TGTGCCAGCAGCTTCGGCAGTCCCAGTGTGAACACTGAAGCTTTCTTT	CASSFGSPSVNTEAFF
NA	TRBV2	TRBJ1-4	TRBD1	TGTGCCACCCGGGACAGGGCGATAACTAATGAAAAACTGTTTTTT	CATRDRAITNEKLFF